Each of the 16 T cell receptor beta chains below was sequenced from the same sample in a study of blood T cell repertoires in COVID-19. Some clones are missing from TCRdb's copy, which holds only in-frame ones; the method was immunoSEQ multiplex PCR. Among 200,000 to 300,000 clones listed, 65% to 85% were seen once. Material: peripheral blood. The source of these receptors is a woman aged 40 to 49 who had recovered from COVID-19.

The chain is built from TRBV11-2 and TRBJ1-2, with a weak D call TRBD1 (5 bases). V lost 0 bases, J lost 4 bases, and 12 bases lay in between. This CDR3 comprises 15 residues. The V gene's germline CDR1 is SGHAT and CDR2 FQNNGV. The CDR3 region is CASSLDRFRVYGYTF. For the CDR3, the DNA is TGTGCCAGCAGCTTAGATCGGTTCAGGGTCTATGGCTACACCTTC.

The J gene is TRBJ2-5, the V gene TRBV4-1; possible D gene TRBD1, 5 bases. The V and J ends lost 1 base and 1 base respectively, with 7 bases between them. Germline V gene lookup returns CDR1 MGHRA and CDR2 YSYEKL. The CDR3 length is 14 residues. In nucleotides, the CDR3 is TGCGCCAGCAGCCAAGGCAGGGCCCAAGAGACCCAGTACTTC. Protein: CASSQGRAQETQYF.

The chain carries TRBV25-1 and TRBJ1-3; D is unresolved. This CDR3 comprises 14 residues. The V gene's germline CDR1 is MGHDK and CDR2 SYGVNS. V was pared by 3 bases and J by 0 bases, with 6 bases between. The CDR3 DNA reads as TGTGCCAGCAGTGACCCGGGCTCTGGAAACACCATATATTTT. Translated, it gives CASSDPGSGNTIYF.

V usage is TRBV18 and J usage is TRBJ2-1; 8 bases are shared with TRBD1. The germline V gene has CDR1 KGHSH and CDR2 LQKENI. This CDR3 spans 14 amino acids. V lost 4 bases to trimming and J lost 9 bases; unmatched junction nucleotides: 8. The CDR3 protein is CASSLGQGQPEQFF. The DNA of the CDR3 is TGTGCCAGCTCACTCGGACAGGGACAACCTGAGCAGTTCTTC.

J is TRBJ1-4 and V is TRBV5-1; possibly TRBD1 for D (6 bases). Looked up from germline, CDR1 is SGHRS and CDR2 is YFSETQ. The germline V and J ends were trimmed by 1 base and 5 bases, with 12 bases remaining between them. This CDR3 is 15 amino acids long. CDR3 sequence: CASSLSGTRNEKLFF. Written as DNA, the CDR3 is TGCGCCAGCAGCTTGTCCGGGACACGAAATGAAAAACTGTTTTTT.

The chain uses TRBV3-1 (or the pseudogene TRBV3-2) and TRBJ2-3; D is unclear. The germline gives CDR1 LGHDT, CDR2 YNNKEL (reference sequence). The CDR3 runs 14 residues. The V gene lost 5 bases and the J gene lost 1 base, with 10 bases spanning the gap. The CDR3 sequence: CASSGALRTDTQYF. CDR3 bases: TGTGCCAGCAGCGGAGCTCTACGCACAGATACGCAGTATTTT.

This clone was seen only once. The J gene is TRBJ2-1, the V gene TRBV6-4; TRBD2 matches 11 bases. V gave up 2 bases and J gave up 8 bases; unmatched junction bases: 5. From germline, CDR1 is MRHNA and CDR2 SNTAGT. The CDR3 has 15 residues. As DNA, the CDR3 is TGTGCCAGCAGTGACATGGGACTAGCGGCCGATGAGCAGTTCTTC. Protein: CASSDMGLAADEQFF.

The V call is TRBV18, the J call TRBJ2-5; 14 bases line up with TRBD2. Germline trimming cut 3 bases from V and 3 bases from J; bases unmatched to any gene: 3. CDR3 size: 16 residues. From germline, CDR1 is KGHSH and CDR2 LQKENI. CDR3 sequence reads: CASSPTGLAGEETQYF. The CDR3 DNA sequence: TGTGCCAGCTCACCCACGGGACTAGCGGGGGAAGAGACCCAGTACTTC.

The V call is TRBV27, the J call TRBJ1-1, with D unresolved. This CDR3 is built from 14 residues. Per germline, CDR1 MNHEY and CDR2 SMNVEV (reference sequence). V was pared by 2 bases and J by 4 bases, with 11 bases between. The CDR3 here is CASSLEGIGTEAFF. The DNA for the CDR3 is TGTGCCAGCAGTTTAGAGGGAATCGGCACTGAAGCTTTCTTT.

This clone was observed once. The gene calls are TRBV9 and TRBJ2-7; 7 nucleotides align to TRBD1. CDR3 length: 15 residues. V trimming: 3 bases; J trimming: 3 bases; junction bases outside the gene matches: 9. In germline, CDR1 is SGDLS, CDR2 YYNGEE. Here the CDR3 DNA reads TGTGCCAGCAGCGCCCGGACAGGTGGGTTCTACGAGCAGTACTTC. Residues: CASSARTGGFYEQYF.

This chain connects TRBV6-6 to TRBJ1-1; D is perhaps TRBD1 (6 bases). The germline gives CDR1 MNHNY, CDR2 SVGAGI (reference sequence). The CDR3 spans 16 residues. The V gene lost 2 bases and the J gene lost 1 base, with 14 bases spanning the gap. The CDR3 loop reads CASSYPVGAANTEAFF. CDR3 in DNA: TGTGCCAGCAGTTACCCCGTGGGGGCAGCGAACACTGAAGCTTTCTTT.

V gene TRBV2 combines with J gene TRBJ2-1; perhaps TRBD1 as D (6 bases). The germline V gene has CDR1 SNHLY and CDR2 FYNNEI. V lost 6 bases to trimming and J lost 0 bases, with 15 bases between them. This CDR3 has 16 residues. This chain's CDR3 is CASSRGTTSSYNEQFF. CDR3 bases: TGTGCCAGCAGCAGAGGGACAACGAGCTCCTACAATGAGCAGTTCTTC.

The chain carries TRBV7-9 and TRBJ1-1, with 8 bases matching TRBD1. The CDR3 loop spans 14 amino acids. The germline CDR1 and CDR2 sequences are SEHNR and FQNEAQ (reference sequence). J gave up 5 bases and V 5 bases, and 7 bases lay outside the gene matches. Here the CDR3 DNA reads TGTGCCAGCAGCACAGCAGGGGGCGGGACTGAAGCTTTCTTT. Residues: CASSTAGGGTEAFF.

This chain uses TRBV7-9 with TRBJ1-5; TRBD1 is a possible D gene (6 bases). Trimming took off 5 bases at V and 4 bases at J, with 15 bases between the two ends. Germline V gene data show CDR1 as SEHNR and CDR2 as FQNEAQ (reference sequence). The CDR3 totals 15 residues. The CDR3 coding sequence is TGTGCCAGCAGCCTAGGGACAAGAGTGAATCAGCCCCAGCATTTT. The encoded protein is CASSLGTRVNQPQHF.

This chain connects TRBV4-1 to TRBJ1-5, with unresolved D. Trimming took off 0 bases at V and 6 bases at J, with 12 bases between the two ends. The CDR3 consists of 15 residues. Looked up from germline, CDR1 is MGHRA and CDR2 is YSYEKL. CDR3 loop: CASSQEWAKGQPQHF. CDR3 sequence (DNA): TGCGCCAGCAGCCAAGAGTGGGCCAAAGGTCAGCCCCAGCATTTT.

This chain's CDR3 is CASSLGGPGRKLFF. Here the CDR3 DNA reads TGTGCCAGCAGCTTAGGTGGTCCAGGGCGGAAACTGTTTTTT. The rearrangement joins TRBV7-9 to TRBJ1-4; weak D call: TRBD1 (5 bases). V was shortened by 1 base and J by 11 bases, with 14 bases between the two germline ends. The CDR3 is made up of 14 amino acids. Germline V gene lookup returns CDR1 SEHNR and CDR2 FQNEAQ (reference sequence).